Below, 25 T cell receptor beta chains from the same sample are listed, as sequenced in a study of blood T cell repertoires in COVID-19. The protocol was immunoSEQ multiplex PCR, while the TCRdb copy is restricted to in-frame clones and leaves out a portion. Here the sample spans just over 250,000 clones, around nine tenths being singletons. Sequences were obtained from peripheral blood. The receptors stem from a woman aged 70 to 79 with COVID-19, enrolled during active disease.

This clone was detected once. The chain couples TRBV6-5 to TRBJ2-1, with D tentatively TRBD2 (7 bases). Trimming pared 0 bases from V and 0 bases from J, leaving 9 bases between. This CDR3 spans 16 amino acids. From germline, CDR1 is MNHEY and CDR2 SVGAGI. CDR3 loop: CASSYSGGASYNEQFF. CDR3 nucleotides: TGTGCCAGCAGTTACTCGGGGGGGGCCTCCTACAATGAGCAGTTCTTC.

The chain uses TRBV23-1 and TRBJ1-1, with D tentatively TRBD1 (5 bases). TRBV23-1 is an open reading frame whose function is uncertain. Between the trimmed V and J ends, which lost 0 bases and 1 base, there was a span of 21 bases. CDR3 length equals 19 residues. Here the CDR3 reads CASSQSDPRIDSSNTEAFF. The CDR3 DNA sequence: TGCGCCAGCAGTCAATCTGACCCCCGAATCGACAGCTCGAACACTGAAGCTTTCTTT.

The V call is TRBV28, the J call TRBJ1-5; 8 bases agree with TRBD1. V shed 2 bases and J 3 bases; nucleotides not matched to a gene: 6. CDR3 size: 16 residues. The germline gives CDR1 MDHEN, CDR2 SYDVKM. This chain's CDR3 is CASSLARGRVNQPQHF. DNA of the CDR3: TGTGCCAGCAGTTTAGCCAGGGGGCGAGTCAATCAGCCCCAGCATTTT.

This clone occurred once. V is TRBV3-1 (or the pseudogene TRBV3-2) and J is TRBJ2-5; 10 bases map to TRBD2. The CDR3 is 14 amino acids. Per the germline V gene, CDR1 is LGHDT and CDR2 is YNNKEL (reference sequence). After removal of 6 bases from V and 5 bases from J, the junction contained 6 bases not matched to a gene. CDR3 residues: CASSHLAGVETQYF. The CDR3 nucleotides read TGTGCCAGCAGTCATCTAGCGGGAGTGGAGACCCAGTACTTC.

The gene calls are TRBV5-5 and TRBJ1-2; TRBD1 matches 11 bases. The CDR3 runs to 16 residues. With 5 bases clipped from V and 0 bases from J, the junction kept 6 bases outside the gene matches. The germline gives CDR1 SGHKS, CDR2 YYEKEE (reference sequence). This CDR3 is CASSRTGGRANYGYTF. In nucleotides, the CDR3 is TGTGCCAGCAGTCGGACAGGGGGCAGAGCTAACTATGGCTACACCTTC.

V is TRBV7-2 and J is TRBJ2-1, with D possibly TRBD2 on 5 matching bases. From germline, CDR1 is SGHTA and CDR2 FQGNSA. The CDR3 totals 14 residues. V dropped 0 bases and J dropped 6 bases, with 9 bases sitting between them. CDR3 coding DNA: TGTGCCAGCAGCTTAGCGGGAGCGTTCAATGAGCAGTTCTTC. Its protein is CASSLAGAFNEQFF.

Only a few counts were recorded for this clone. V and J are TRBV5-6 and TRBJ2-6; D uncertain. The CDR3 is 18 amino acids. Germline lookup yields CDR1 SGHDT and CDR2 YYEEEE. The ends were cut back, 1 base at V and 0 bases at J, with 14 bases in the middle. CDR3 coding DNA: TGTGCCAGCAGCTTGCTAGGCAGTCTTAGCTCTGGGGCCAACGTCCTGACTTTC. Amino acids: CASSLLGSLSSGANVLTF.

This sequence joins TRBV6-5 and TRBJ2-5; a possible D gene is TRBD1 (6 bases). Germline CDR1 and CDR2: MNHEY and SVGAGI. V lost 6 bases and J 0 bases, leaving 11 bases between the germline ends. The CDR3 covers 14 residues. The CDR3 sequence is CASRLGQNQETQYF. CDR3 bases: TGTGCCAGCAGACTAGGACAGAACCAAGAGACCCAGTACTTC.

The gene calls are TRBV24-1 and TRBJ2-2; TRBD2 matches 9 bases. V was clipped by 5 bases and J by 0 bases; unmatched bases: 6. CDR1 is KGHDR, CDR2 SFDVKD, per germline. The CDR3 is 17 amino acids. CDR3 sequence: CATSGVAGATNTGELFF. The CDR3 DNA is TGTGCCACCAGTGGAGTAGCGGGAGCGACGAACACCGGGGAGCTGTTTTTT.

The chain is built from TRBV27 and TRBJ1-6, with 7 bases lining up with TRBD1. V was clipped by 6 bases and J by 6 bases; unmatched bases: 5. The CDR3 covers 14 residues. Germline V gene sequence: CDR1 MNHEY, CDR2 SMNVEV (reference sequence). This chain's CDR3 is CASRMTGTNSPLHF. In nucleotides, the CDR3 is TGTGCCAGCAGAATGACAGGGACTAATTCACCCCTCCACTTT.

This chain uses TRBV9 with TRBJ1-5; tentatively, D is TRBD1 (6 bases). The CDR3 is 14 residues long. V lost 0 bases to trimming and J lost 7 bases, with 11 bases between them. Looked up from germline, CDR1 is SGDLS and CDR2 is YYNGEE. In DNA, the CDR3 is TGTGCCAGCAGCGTAGAACCACAGGGACAGCCCCAGCATTTT. The encoded protein is CASSVEPQGQPQHF.

The chain uses TRBV5-6 and TRBJ1-6; 9 bases are a match to TRBD1. Per germline, CDR1 SGHDT and CDR2 YYEEEE. J gave up 9 bases and V 4 bases, and 5 bases lay outside the gene matches. The CDR3 length is 14 residues. The CDR3 spells CASSAGTGISPLHF. The CDR3 region has the DNA TGTGCCAGCAGCGCCGGGACAGGGATTTCACCCCTCCACTTT.

This clone appeared once. This chain links TRBV11-1 with TRBJ2-3; D not certain. This CDR3 is 11 amino acids long. Trimming shortened V by 8 bases and J by 3 bases, and 6 bases separated the two germline ends. CDR1 is SGHAT, CDR2 FQDESV, per germline (reference sequence). CDR3 sequence: CASFGTDTQYF. Written as DNA, the CDR3 is TGTGCCAGCTTCGGGACAGATACGCAGTATTTT.

The rearrangement joins TRBV7-9 to TRBJ2-7; 8 bases map to TRBD1. Germline V gene data show CDR1 as SEHNR and CDR2 as FQNEAQ (reference sequence). This CDR3 comprises 15 residues. V was pared by 5 bases and J by 2 bases, with 8 bases of the junction left unmatched. This chain's CDR3 is CASSHSGTGTYEQYF. The CDR3 bases are TGTGCCAGCAGCCACTCCGGGACAGGAACCTACGAGCAGTACTTC.

Here the CDR3 DNA reads TGTGCCAGTAGTCAGCTCACAGGGGGAAGGAGCAATCAGCCCCAGCATTTT. Encoded protein: CASSQLTGGRSNQPQHF. The chain uses TRBV19 and TRBJ1-5; 8 positions match TRBD1. Losses at the gene ends were 5 bases for V and 1 base for J; bases not matched to a gene: 10. The CDR3 loop spans 17 amino acids. Germline CDR1 is LNHDA and CDR2 is SQIVND (reference sequence).

This clone was observed once. This sequence joins TRBV18 and TRBJ2-7, with D possibly being TRBD2 (6 bases). CDR1 is KGHSH, CDR2 LQKENI, per germline. The CDR3 loop spans 14 amino acids. Between the trimmed V and J ends, which lost 6 bases and 7 bases, there was a span of 19 bases. CDR3 coding DNA: TGTGCCAGCTCCTCCGGCAGGGAGGATGGTGAGCAGTACTTC. This translates into CASSSGREDGEQYF.

J is TRBJ2-5 and V is TRBV5-1; D gene unclear. The CDR3 sequence is 16 residues long. CDR1 and CDR2 from the germline V gene are SGHRS and YFSETQ. Between the trimmed V and J ends, which lost 0 bases and 4 bases, there was a span of 16 bases. The CDR3 coding sequence is TGCGCCAGCAGCTTGGGCACTACCGTGGTTGTAGAGACCCAGTACTTC. Its translation is CASSLGTTVVVETQYF. Together with reference TRBV5-1 and TRBJ2-5, the CDR3 gives the full variable domain: KAGVTQTPRYLIKTRGQQVTLSCSPISGHRSVSWYQQTPGQGLQFLFEYFSETQRNKGNFPGRFSGRQFSNSRSEMNVSTLELGDSALYLCASSLGTTVVVETQYFGPGTRLLVL.

The chain employs TRBV6-5 and TRBJ2-7; the D gene is possibly TRBD2 (5 bases). V lost 7 bases and J lost 6, with 19 bases in between. CDR3 length equals 14 residues. The germline V gene encodes CDR1 MNHEY and CDR2 SVGAGI. The CDR3 DNA is TGTGCCAGCAATCGGGGATTTACTCTTGGCGAGCAGTACTTC. It is translated as CASNRGFTLGEQYF.

This clone has just one count. The J gene is TRBJ1-2, the V gene TRBV7-2; D perhaps matches TRBD1 (5 bases). The V end was cut by 3 bases, the J end by 0 bases, with 8 bases between. CDR1 SGHTA and CDR2 FQGNSA come from the germline V gene. The CDR3 is 14 amino acids. The CDR3 coding sequence is TGTGCCAGCAGCTTCCGGACATCTAACTATGGCTACACCTTC. Its protein product is CASSFRTSNYGYTF.

This chain connects TRBV2 to TRBJ2-2; D is possibly TRBD1 (5 bases). CDR1 and CDR2 from the germline V gene are SNHLY and FYNNEI. CDR3 length: 12 amino acids. V lost 7 bases, J lost 5 bases, and 8 bases lay in between. The CDR3 loop is CASNQGTGELFF. The CDR3 region has the DNA TGTGCCAGCAATCAGGGAACCGGGGAGCTGTTTTTT.

The chain carries TRBV24-1 and TRBJ2-5; D possibly corresponds to TRBD1 (6 bases). CDR3 length: 18 residues. Trimming stripped 4 bases from V and 5 bases from J, with 25 bases between. Germline CDR1 reads KGHDR; CDR2 reads SFDVKD. Here the CDR3 reads CATSDPAGHRDGWETQYF. As DNA, the CDR3 is TGTGCCACCAGTGACCCTGCCGGCCACAGGGATGGGTGGGAGACCCAGTACTTC.

The V and J genes are TRBV6-5 and TRBJ1-5; D remains ambiguous. Germline V gene lookup returns CDR1 MNHEY and CDR2 SVGAGI. Trimming took off 6 bases at V and 7 bases at J, with 7 bases between the two ends. There are 11 residues in the CDR3. CDR3 DNA sequence: TGTGCCAGCAGGAGAGGCCAGCCCCAGCATTTT. It yields the protein CASRRGQPQHF.

This rearrangement joins TRBV28 to TRBJ1-2; 7 positions match TRBD1. CDR3 size: 14 residues. V was clipped by 3 bases and J by 5 bases; unmatched bases: 6. CDR1 and CDR2 (germline): MDHEN, SYDVKM. The CDR3 is CASSLSDRVYGYTF. CDR3 bases: TGTGCCAGCAGTTTGTCCGACAGGGTATATGGCTACACCTTC.

The chain joins TRBV11-2 to TRBJ1-1; weak D call: TRBD1 (6 bases). With 6 bases removed from V and 0 bases from J, the gap between germline ends came to 14 bases. This CDR3 region has 15 residues. Germline CDR1 and CDR2: SGHAT and FQNNGV. The CDR3 DNA sequence: TGTGCCAGCAGGCTCGGACAGCCCATGAACACTGAAGCTTTCTTT. Amino acids: CASRLGQPMNTEAFF.

The chain joins TRBV3-1 (or the pseudogene TRBV3-2) to TRBJ2-3; D is unresolved. Per germline, CDR1 LGHDT and CDR2 YNNKEL (reference sequence). Between the trimmed V and J ends, which lost 0 bases and 9 bases, there was a span of 10 bases. CDR3 length: 13 residues. The CDR3 loop is CASSQDLTQTQYF. CDR3 bases: TGTGCCAGCAGCCAAGACCTAACACAGACGCAGTATTTT.